This T cell receptor (beta chain) was recovered during a study of blood T cell repertoires in COVID-19. Authors' processing steps: Cell counts per sample came from amplifying reference gene primers. The assay was immunoSEQ multiplex PCR, and TCRdb's table has in-frame clones only and misses some. V, J and clone size reflect that table, while D and trimming were determined from the DNA. The sample gives about 300,000 clones, roughly 82% of which show up once; 1.5% to 2% is in the top ten. Sequencing was performed on peripheral blood. This clonotype was obtained from a woman between 50 and 59 years old with acute or convalescent COVID-19.

The CDR3 here is CASSSLFGGTYEQYF. Written as DNA, the CDR3 is TGCGCCAGCAGCTCCCTTTTTGGCGGTACCTACGAGCAGTACTTC. This chain connects TRBV5-1 to TRBJ2-7, with D uncertain. Trimming cost V 3 bases and J 2 bases, with 15 bases left between them. Germline V CDR1 and CDR2: SGHRS, YFSETQ. The CDR3 spans 15 residues.